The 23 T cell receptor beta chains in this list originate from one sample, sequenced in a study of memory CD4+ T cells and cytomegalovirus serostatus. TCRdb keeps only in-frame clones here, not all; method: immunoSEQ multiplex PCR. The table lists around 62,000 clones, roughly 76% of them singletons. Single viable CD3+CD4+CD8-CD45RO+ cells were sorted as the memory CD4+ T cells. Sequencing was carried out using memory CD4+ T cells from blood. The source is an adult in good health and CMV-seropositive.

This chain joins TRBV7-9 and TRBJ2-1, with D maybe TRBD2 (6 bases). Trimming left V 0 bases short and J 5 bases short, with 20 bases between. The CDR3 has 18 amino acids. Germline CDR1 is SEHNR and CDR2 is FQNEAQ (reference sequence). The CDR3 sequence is CASSLAKVRSGDHNEQFF. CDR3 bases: TGTGCCAGCAGCTTAGCTAAGGTTCGTAGCGGCGACCACAATGAGCAGTTCTTC.

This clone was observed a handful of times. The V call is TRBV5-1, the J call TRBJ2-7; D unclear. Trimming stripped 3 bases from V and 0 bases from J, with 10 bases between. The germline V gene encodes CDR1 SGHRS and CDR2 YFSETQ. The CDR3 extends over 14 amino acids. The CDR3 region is CASSSQTNSYEQYF. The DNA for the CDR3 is TGCGCCAGCAGCTCGCAGACAAACTCCTACGAGCAGTACTTC.

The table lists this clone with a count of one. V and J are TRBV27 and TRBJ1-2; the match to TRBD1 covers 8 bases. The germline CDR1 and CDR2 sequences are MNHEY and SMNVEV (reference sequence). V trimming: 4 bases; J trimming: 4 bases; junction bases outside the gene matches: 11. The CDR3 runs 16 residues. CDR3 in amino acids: CASSSVSWDRSYGYTF. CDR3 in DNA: TGTGCCAGCAGTTCCGTATCCTGGGACAGGAGCTATGGCTACACCTTC.

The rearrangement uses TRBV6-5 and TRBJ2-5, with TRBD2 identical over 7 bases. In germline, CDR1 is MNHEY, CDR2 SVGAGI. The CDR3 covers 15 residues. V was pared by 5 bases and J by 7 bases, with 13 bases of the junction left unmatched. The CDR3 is CASSPSGGVKGTQYF. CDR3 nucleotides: TGTGCCAGCAGTCCAAGTGGGGGGGTTAAAGGGACCCAGTACTTC.

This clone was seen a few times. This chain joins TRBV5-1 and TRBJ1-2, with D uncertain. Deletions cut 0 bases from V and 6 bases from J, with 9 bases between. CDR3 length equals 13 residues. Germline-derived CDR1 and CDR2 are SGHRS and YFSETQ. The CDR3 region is CASSLVAGDGYTF. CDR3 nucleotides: TGCGCCAGCAGCTTGGTTGCCGGGGATGGCTACACCTTC.

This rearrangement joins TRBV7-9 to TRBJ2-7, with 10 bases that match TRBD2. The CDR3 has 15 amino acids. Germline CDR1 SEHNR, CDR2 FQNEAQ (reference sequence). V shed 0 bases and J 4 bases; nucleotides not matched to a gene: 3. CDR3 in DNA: TGTGCCAGCAGCTTAGCCCTAGCGGGGGTATACGAGCAGTACTTC. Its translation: CASSLALAGVYEQYF.

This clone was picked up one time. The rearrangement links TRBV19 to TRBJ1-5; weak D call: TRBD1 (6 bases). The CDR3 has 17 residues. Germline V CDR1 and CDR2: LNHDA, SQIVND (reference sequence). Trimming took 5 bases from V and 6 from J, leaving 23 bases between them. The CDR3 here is CASSPFPAGGLSQPQHF. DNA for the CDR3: TGTGCCAGTAGTCCATTCCCCGCGGGGGGCCTCAGTCAGCCCCAGCATTTT.

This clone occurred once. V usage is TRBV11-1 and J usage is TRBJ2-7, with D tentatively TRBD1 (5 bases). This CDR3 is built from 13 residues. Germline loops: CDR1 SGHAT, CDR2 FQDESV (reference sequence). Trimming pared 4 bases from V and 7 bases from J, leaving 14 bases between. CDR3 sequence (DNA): TGTGCCAGCAGCTCTCAGGGTCCGGGTGAGCAGTACTTC. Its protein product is CASSSQGPGEQYF.

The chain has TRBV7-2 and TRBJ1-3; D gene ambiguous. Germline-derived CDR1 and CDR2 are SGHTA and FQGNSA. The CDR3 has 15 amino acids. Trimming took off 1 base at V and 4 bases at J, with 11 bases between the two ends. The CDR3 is CASSLVSGEGNTIYF. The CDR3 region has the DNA TGTGCCAGCAGCTTAGTGTCTGGGGAGGGAAACACCATATATTTT.

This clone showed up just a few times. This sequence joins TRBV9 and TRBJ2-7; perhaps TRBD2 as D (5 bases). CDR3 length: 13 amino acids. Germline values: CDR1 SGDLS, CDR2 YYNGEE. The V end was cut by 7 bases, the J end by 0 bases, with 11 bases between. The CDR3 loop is CASARAGSYEQYF. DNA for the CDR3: TGTGCCAGCGCTAGGGCGGGCTCCTACGAGCAGTACTTC.

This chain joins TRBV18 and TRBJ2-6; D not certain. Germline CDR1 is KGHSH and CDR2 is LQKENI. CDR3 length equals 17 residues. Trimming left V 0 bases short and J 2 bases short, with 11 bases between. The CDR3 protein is CASSPPGMSPGANVLTF. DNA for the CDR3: TGTGCCAGCTCACCACCGGGAATGTCGCCTGGGGCCAACGTCCTGACTTTC.

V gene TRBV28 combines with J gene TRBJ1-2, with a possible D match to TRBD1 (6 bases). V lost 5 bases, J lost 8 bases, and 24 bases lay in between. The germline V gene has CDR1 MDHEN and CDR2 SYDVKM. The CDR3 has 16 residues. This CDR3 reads CASSPNQGWVLGGYTF. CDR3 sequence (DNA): TGTGCCAGCAGTCCTAACCAGGGGTGGGTGTTAGGAGGCTACACCTTC.

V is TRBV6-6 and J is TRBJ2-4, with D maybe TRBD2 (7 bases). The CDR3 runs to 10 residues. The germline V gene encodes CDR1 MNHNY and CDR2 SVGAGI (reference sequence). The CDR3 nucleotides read TGTGCGGGGGGGGCTAACATTCAGTACTTC. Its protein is CAGGANIQYF.

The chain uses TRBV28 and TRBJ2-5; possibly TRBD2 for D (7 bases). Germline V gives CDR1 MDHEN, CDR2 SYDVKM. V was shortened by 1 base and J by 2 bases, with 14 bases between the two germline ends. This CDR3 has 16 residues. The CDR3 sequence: CASSLYRGGVQETQYF. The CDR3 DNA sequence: TGTGCCAGCAGTTTATATAGGGGGGGGGTACAAGAGACCCAGTACTTC.

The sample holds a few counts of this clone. This chain's CDR3 is CASSLGRDFQETQYF. CDR3 DNA sequence: TGTGCCAGCAGCTTGGGGCGGGACTTTCAAGAGACCCAGTACTTC. This chain joins TRBV5-6 and TRBJ2-5; tentative D call: TRBD2 (6 bases). The CDR3 length is 15 residues. Germline CDR1 reads SGHDT; CDR2 reads YYEEEE. The V gene lost 0 bases and the J gene lost 2 bases, with 11 bases spanning the gap.

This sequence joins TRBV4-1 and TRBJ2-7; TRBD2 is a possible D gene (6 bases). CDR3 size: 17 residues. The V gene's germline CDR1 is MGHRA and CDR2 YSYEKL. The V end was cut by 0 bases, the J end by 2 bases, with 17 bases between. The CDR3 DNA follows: TGCGCCAGCAGCCAAGAGTTCTCCGGGGGACCCCCCTACGAGCAGTACTTC. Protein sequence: CASSQEFSGGPPYEQYF.

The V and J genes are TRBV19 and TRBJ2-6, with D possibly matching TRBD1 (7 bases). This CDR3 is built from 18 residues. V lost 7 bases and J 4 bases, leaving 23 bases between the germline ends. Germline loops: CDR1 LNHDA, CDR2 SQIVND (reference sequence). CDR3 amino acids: CASTPGRQGLSGANVLTF. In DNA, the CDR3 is TGTGCCAGTACCCCTGGGAGACAGGGACTCTCAGGGGCCAACGTCCTGACTTTC.

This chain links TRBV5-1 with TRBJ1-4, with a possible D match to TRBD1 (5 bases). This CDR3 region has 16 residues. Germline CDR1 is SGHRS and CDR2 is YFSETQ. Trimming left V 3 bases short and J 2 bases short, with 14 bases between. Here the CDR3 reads CASSYSGAVTNEKLFF. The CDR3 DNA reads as TGCGCCAGCAGCTACTCCGGGGCGGTCACTAATGAAAAACTGTTTTTT.

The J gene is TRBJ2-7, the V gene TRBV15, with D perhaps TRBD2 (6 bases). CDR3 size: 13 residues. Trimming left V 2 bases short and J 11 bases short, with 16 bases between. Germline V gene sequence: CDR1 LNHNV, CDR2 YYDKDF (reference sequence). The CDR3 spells CATSRPGTERKYF. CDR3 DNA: TGTGCCACCAGCAGACCCGGGACTGAAAGGAAGTACTTC.

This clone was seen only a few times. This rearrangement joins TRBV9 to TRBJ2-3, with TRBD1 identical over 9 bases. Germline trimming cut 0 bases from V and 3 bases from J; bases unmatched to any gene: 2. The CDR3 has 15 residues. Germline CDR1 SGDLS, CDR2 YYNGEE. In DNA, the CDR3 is TGTGCCAGCAGCGTAGGAGGGACAGGGACAGATACGCAGTATTTT. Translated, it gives CASSVGGTGTDTQYF. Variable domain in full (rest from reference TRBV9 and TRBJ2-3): DSGVTQTPKHLITATGQRVTLRCSPRSGDLSVYWYQQSLDQGLQFLIQYYNGEERAKGNILERFSAQQFPDLHSELNLSSLELGDSALYFCASSVGGTGTDTQYFGPGTRLTVL.

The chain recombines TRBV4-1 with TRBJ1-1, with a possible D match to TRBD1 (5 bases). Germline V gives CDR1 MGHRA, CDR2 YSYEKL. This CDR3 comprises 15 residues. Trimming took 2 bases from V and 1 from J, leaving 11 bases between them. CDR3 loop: CASSQRQGGNTEAFF. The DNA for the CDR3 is TGCGCCAGCAGCCAACGCCAGGGTGGGAACACTGAAGCTTTCTTT.

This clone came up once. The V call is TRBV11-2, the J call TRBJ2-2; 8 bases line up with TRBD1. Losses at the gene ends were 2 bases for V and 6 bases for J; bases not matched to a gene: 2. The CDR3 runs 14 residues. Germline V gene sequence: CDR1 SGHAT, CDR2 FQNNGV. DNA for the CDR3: TGTGCCAGCAGCTTACGCAGGGGGCCCGGGGAGCTGTTTTTT. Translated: CASSLRRGPGELFF.

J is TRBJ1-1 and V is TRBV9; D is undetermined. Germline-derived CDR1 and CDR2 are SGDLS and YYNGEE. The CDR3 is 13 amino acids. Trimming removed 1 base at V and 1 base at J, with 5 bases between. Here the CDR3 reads CASSVSENTEAFF. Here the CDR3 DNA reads TGTGCCAGCAGCGTATCTGAGAACACTGAAGCTTTCTTT.